This entry concerns a single TCR beta chain. Its matching antigen is unknown. The sample is drawn from a study of OX40 agonist ivuxolimab in advanced cancers. Broader study findings: Fewer expanded clones were found on average in CD4+ than in CD8+ T cells. Dosing at 0.1 to 3.0 mg/kg was accompanied by clonal expansion of CD4+ and CD8+ blood T cells by week 6.

Measured with immunoSEQ multiplex PCR; TCRdb has only the in-frame clones, and not every one. The table shows 85,000 to 100,000 clones, with more than 85% occurring only once. The germline V and J ends were trimmed by 8 bases and 2 bases, with 9 bases remaining between them. CDR3 length: 11 residues. CDR1 and CDR2 (germline): GTSNPN, SVGIG (reference sequence). The sample consisted of CD4+ or CD8+ T cells sorted from blood, taken in a trial of the OX40 agonist ivuxolimab. The V call is TRBV30, the J call TRBJ1-1, with unresolved D. This sequence was found in an adult with an advanced solid tumor such as melanoma, head and neck, liver or kidney cancer. CDR3: CATSGNTEAFF. The DNA for the CDR3 is TGTGCCACGAGCGGTAACACTGAAGCTTTCTTT.